What follows are 23 T cell receptor beta chains derived from one specimen sequenced in a study of blood T cell repertoires in COVID-19. Sequenced by immunoSEQ multiplex PCR; TCRdb stores in-frame clones only, minus some. Of around 70,000 clones detected, more than 90% appear once; the ten largest clones hold under 1.5%. The sample consisted of peripheral blood. These receptors were collected from a man in his forties or fifties with acute or convalescent COVID-19.

The chain carries TRBV7-3 and TRBJ1-2; 11 bases align to TRBD1. Unmatched junction bases numbered 6, after V lost 5 bases and J lost 4 bases. In germline, CDR1 is SGHTA, CDR2 FQGTGA. The CDR3 is made up of 15 amino acids. The CDR3 sequence: CASSPGTGGTYGYTF. The CDR3, as DNA: TGTGCCAGCAGCCCGGGGACAGGGGGGACCTATGGCTACACCTTC.

This clone has only one observation. This chain connects TRBV11-1 to TRBJ1-2, with D unclear. Trimming shortened V by 5 bases and J by 1 base, and 14 bases separated the two germline ends. The CDR3 runs to 15 residues. The germline V gene has CDR1 SGHAT and CDR2 FQDESV (reference sequence). The CDR3 is CASSEGRRYNYGYTF. The CDR3, as DNA: TGTGCCAGCAGCGAAGGCCGGAGGTATAACTATGGCTACACCTTC.

The genes are TRBV5-1 and TRBJ2-2; the D gene is possibly TRBD2 (6 bases). V was clipped by 1 base and J by 1 base, with 11 bases between them. Germline values: CDR1 SGHRS, CDR2 YFSETQ. This CDR3 has 16 residues. DNA of the CDR3: TGCGCCAGCAGCTTGAACGGGGGAATGAACACCGGGGAGCTGTTTTTT. It yields the protein CASSLNGGMNTGELFF.

The J gene is TRBJ1-3, the V gene TRBV10-3; D might be TRBD1 (6 bases). The CDR3 length is 15 residues. CDR1 is ENHRY, CDR2 SYGVKD, per germline. Trimming took 2 bases from V and 2 from J, leaving 10 bases between them. For the CDR3, the DNA is TGTGCCATCAGTGAGACGACAGGCCCTGGAAACACCATATATTTT. It encodes CAISETTGPGNTIYF.

The J gene is TRBJ1-3, the V gene TRBV11-2; D gene ambiguous. This CDR3 comprises 16 residues. Germline V gives CDR1 SGHAT, CDR2 FQNNGV. V was pared by 5 bases and J by 0 bases, with 14 bases between. The CDR3 bases are TGTGCCAGCAGCCCCCAGGTATCCAGCTCTGGAAACACCATATATTTT. It is translated as CASSPQVSSSGNTIYF.

This sequence joins TRBV7-9 and TRBJ2-5, with D maybe TRBD2 (6 bases). The CDR3 is 13 amino acids. Trimming took off 5 bases at V and 6 bases at J, with 13 bases between the two ends. CDR1 is SEHNR, CDR2 FQNEAQ, per germline (reference sequence). CDR3 residues: CASSRGREKTQYF. The CDR3 nucleotides are TGTGCCAGCAGCCGCGGACGGGAGAAGACCCAGTACTTC.

The rearrangement uses TRBV30 and TRBJ1-2, with a possible D match to TRBD1 (6 bases). Between the trimmed V and J ends, which lost 1 base and 8 bases, there was a span of 14 bases. Looked up from germline, CDR1 is GTSNPN and CDR2 is SVGIG (reference sequence). CDR3 length: 13 amino acids. Written as DNA, the CDR3 is TGTGCCTGGAGTGCCCGGGACACAGGCGGCTACACCTTC. It specifies CAWSARDTGGYTF. Filled out from reference TRBV30 and TRBJ1-2, the complete variable domain reads SQTIHQWPATLVQPVGSPLSLECTVEGTSNPNLYWYRQAAGRGLQLLFYSVGIGQISSEVPQNLSASRPQDRQFILSSKKLLLSDSGFYLCAWSARDTGGYTFGSGTRLTVV.

The genes are TRBV5-1 and TRBJ1-4; 9 positions agree with TRBD1. Germline V gives CDR1 SGHRS, CDR2 YFSETQ. There are 15 residues in the CDR3. Trimming removed 4 bases from V and 7 bases from J; junction bases left unmatched: 8. The CDR3 DNA sequence: TGCGCCAGCAGCGTACCGGGACAGGGCGGTGAAAAACTGTTTTTT. It translates to CASSVPGQGGEKLFF.

The chain carries TRBV3-1 (or the pseudogene TRBV3-2) and TRBJ2-5, with a weak D call TRBD2 (5 bases). The germline V gene has CDR1 LGHDT and CDR2 YNNKEL (reference sequence). Trimming pared 4 bases from V and 3 bases from J, leaving 6 bases between. The CDR3 sequence is 12 residues long. The CDR3 reads CASSPAEETQYF. CDR3 bases: TGTGCCAGCAGCCCAGCGGAAGAGACCCAGTACTTC.

V gene TRBV6-6 combines with J gene TRBJ2-1; D perhaps matches TRBD2 (5 bases). The CDR3 totals 14 residues. Trimming took 4 bases from V and 8 from J, leaving 15 bases between them. From germline, CDR1 is MNHNY and CDR2 SVGAGI (reference sequence). DNA of the CDR3: TGTGCCAGCAGTTTAATGCTAGCAGTCGATGAGCAGTTCTTC. Amino acids: CASSLMLAVDEQFF.

The chain couples TRBV28 to TRBJ2-3; 9 bases match TRBD2. The germline CDR1 and CDR2 sequences are MDHEN and SYDVKM. The CDR3 extends over 15 amino acids. V was pared by 3 bases and J by 0 bases, with 1 base of the junction left unmatched. CDR3 loop: CASSFLAGSTDTQYF. DNA for the CDR3: TGTGCCAGCAGTTTTCTAGCGGGGAGCACAGATACGCAGTATTTT.

The CDR3 sequence: CASSFAGGGEFSYEQYF. The CDR3, as DNA: TGTGCCAGCAGTTTTGCGGGAGGAGGGGAATTCTCCTACGAGCAGTACTTC. The rearrangement joins TRBV27 to TRBJ2-7, with 8 bases identical to TRBD2. Germline values: CDR1 MNHEY, CDR2 SMNVEV (reference sequence). The CDR3 contains 17 residues. The J segment lost 0 bases and the V segment lost 3 bases, leaving 10 bases of the junction unmatched.

The chain joins TRBV28 to TRBJ1-1; the D gene is possibly TRBD1 (6 bases). CDR1 MDHEN and CDR2 SYDVKM come from the germline V gene. This CDR3 spans 14 amino acids. Trimming cost V 5 bases and J 7 bases, with 17 bases left between them. The CDR3 loop is CASSRTASLGEAFF. The CDR3 DNA reads TGTGCCAGCAGTCGGACAGCCAGCTTGGGTGAAGCTTTCTTT.

J is TRBJ2-7 and V is TRBV6-1; 8 bases line up with TRBD1. This CDR3 has 15 amino acids. With 1 base clipped from V and 3 bases from J, the junction kept 5 bases outside the gene matches. Germline CDR1 is MNHNS and CDR2 is SASEGT. CDR3 DNA sequence: TGTGCCAGCAGTGAAGTTCGGACAGGGAACTACGAGCAGTACGTC. Protein product: CASSEVRTGNYEQYV.

The J gene is TRBJ2-1, the V gene TRBV20-1; no clear D. Germline CDR1 reads DFQATT; CDR2 reads SNEGSKA (reference sequence). The CDR3 runs to 11 residues. Trimming removed 5 bases from V and 7 bases from J, with 9 bases in between. The CDR3 is CSALGRNEQFF. The CDR3 nucleotides read TGCAGTGCTCTAGGAAGGAATGAGCAGTTCTTC.

The chain has TRBV11-2 and TRBJ2-3; D perhaps matches TRBD1 (6 bases). Germline-derived CDR1 and CDR2 are SGHAT and FQNNGV. V lost 6 bases and J lost 5, with 9 bases in between. The CDR3 is 12 residues long. The CDR3 sequence is CASSFRGDTQYF. CDR3 DNA sequence: TGTGCCAGCAGTTTCAGGGGAGATACGCAGTATTTT.

This chain links TRBV15 with TRBJ1-2; TRBD1 might be the D (5 bases). The CDR3 spans 14 residues. CDR1 LNHNV and CDR2 YYDKDF come from the germline V gene (reference sequence). V shed 3 bases and J shed 4 bases, with 12 bases lying between them. The CDR3 loop reads CATSRETVSYGYTF. For the CDR3, the DNA is TGTGCCACCAGCAGGGAGACAGTCAGCTATGGCTACACCTTC.

V and J are TRBV3-1 (or the pseudogene TRBV3-2) and TRBJ1-1; D unclear. Germline loops: CDR1 LGHDT, CDR2 YNNKEL (reference sequence). The CDR3 consists of 14 residues. With 5 bases removed from V and 1 base from J, the gap between germline ends came to 11 bases. In DNA, the CDR3 is TGTGCCAGCAGCTTTACAGTTGCGAACACTGAAGCTTTCTTT. It is translated as CASSFTVANTEAFF.

The chain links TRBV9 to TRBJ2-5; TRBD2 matches at 11 bases. This CDR3 is 15 amino acids long. V lost 3 bases to trimming and J lost 5 bases; unmatched junction nucleotides: 6. The germline CDR1 and CDR2 sequences are SGDLS and YYNGEE. CDR3: CASSGLTSGEETQYF. CDR3 sequence (DNA): TGTGCCAGCAGCGGGTTGACTAGCGGGGAGGAGACCCAGTACTTC.

This clone was observed once. The CDR3 DNA sequence: TGTGCCAGCAGGGCGGACAGACCTTACTACACCTTC. This codes for CASRADRPYYTF. The chain carries TRBV2 and TRBJ1-2; D is possibly TRBD1 (6 bases). The CDR3 extends over 12 amino acids. Deletions cut 6 bases from V and 10 bases from J, with 15 bases between. The V gene's germline CDR1 is SNHLY and CDR2 FYNNEI. The whole variable domain, filled in from reference TRBV2 and TRBJ1-2, reads EPEVTQTPSHQVTQMGQEVILRCVPISNHLYFYWYRQILGQKVEFLVSFYNNEISEKSEIFDDQFSVERPDGSNFTLKIRSTKLEDSAMYFCASRADRPYYTFGSGTRLTVV.

V gene TRBV2 combines with J gene TRBJ1-1; 7 nucleotides agree with TRBD1. This CDR3 has 14 residues. The germline CDR1 and CDR2 sequences are SNHLY and FYNNEI. The V and J ends lost 10 bases and 0 bases, in that order; junction bases with no gene match: 8. The DNA of the CDR3 is TGTGCCAATCAAGGGGGCAGGATGAACACTGAAGCTTTCTTT. As protein: CANQGGRMNTEAFF.

This clone was seen a single time. This chain connects TRBV29-1 to TRBJ2-5, with D unresolved. The germline gives CDR1 SQVTM, CDR2 ANQGSEA. This CDR3 comprises 12 residues. With 7 bases removed from V and 2 bases from J, the gap between germline ends came to 11 bases. The CDR3 region has the DNA TGCAGCGCATACTCTGCTCAAGAGACCCAGTACTTC. Its protein product is CSAYSAQETQYF.

This sequence joins TRBV3-1 (or the pseudogene TRBV3-2) and TRBJ2-3; TRBD2 matches 16 bases. Germline V gives CDR1 LGHDT, CDR2 YNNKEL (reference sequence). The CDR3 spans 18 residues. V shed 4 bases and J 0 bases; nucleotides not matched to a gene: 4. The CDR3 sequence is CASSPSGLAGGSTDTQYF. The CDR3 region has the DNA TGTGCCAGCAGCCCCTCGGGACTAGCGGGGGGGAGCACAGATACGCAGTATTTT.